The 3 T cell receptor beta chains presented below share a single source sample, sequenced in a study of blood T cell repertoires in COVID-19. Profiling relied on immunoSEQ multiplex PCR, and the TCRdb table lists in-frame clones only, not all of them. The table has 130,000 to 150,000 clones, about nine tenths seen once. Sequenced material: peripheral blood. Every receptor here comes from a man aged 50 to 60 with active or convalescent COVID-19.

This clone was seen just once. Within the sample, other DNA sequences also encode this same CDR3. The rearrangement uses TRBV7-2 and TRBJ2-1; TRBD2 aligns across 12 bases. Germline values: CDR1 SGHTA, CDR2 FQGNSA. J gave up 4 bases and V 5 bases, and 6 bases lay outside the gene matches. There are 16 residues in the CDR3. The CDR3: CASSPTGTSGYNEQFF. The CDR3 DNA reads TGTGCCAGCAGCCCTACCGGGACTAGCGGGTACAATGAGCAGTTCTTC.

V is TRBV28 and J is TRBJ1-1; no firm D call. V was shortened by 4 bases and J by 1 base, with 7 bases between the two germline ends. The CDR3 has 13 amino acids. The germline CDR1 and CDR2 sequences are MDHEN and SYDVKM. The CDR3: CASSWRENTEAFF. The CDR3 DNA follows: TGTGCCAGCAGTTGGAGGGAGAACACTGAAGCTTTCTTT.

The V and J genes are TRBV18 and TRBJ2-2, with D tentatively TRBD2 (6 bases). There are 16 residues in the CDR3. Trimming took off 3 bases at V and 1 base at J, with 12 bases between the two ends. Germline assignment: CDR1 KGHSH and CDR2 LQKENI. Here the CDR3 DNA reads TGTGCCAGCTCACCTCGGCGGGGAGGGAACACCGGGGAGCTGTTTTTT. Translation gives CASSPRRGGNTGELFF.